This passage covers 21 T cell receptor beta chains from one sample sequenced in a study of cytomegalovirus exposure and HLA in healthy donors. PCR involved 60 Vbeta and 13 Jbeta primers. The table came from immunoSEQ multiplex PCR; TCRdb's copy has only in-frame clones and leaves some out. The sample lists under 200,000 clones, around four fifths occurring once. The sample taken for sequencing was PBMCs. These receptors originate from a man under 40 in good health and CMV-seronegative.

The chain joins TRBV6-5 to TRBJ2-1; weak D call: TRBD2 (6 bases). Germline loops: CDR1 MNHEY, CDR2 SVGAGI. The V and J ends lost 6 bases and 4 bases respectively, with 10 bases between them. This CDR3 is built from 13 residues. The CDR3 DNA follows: TGTGCCAGCAGAGGCGGGACTTACAATGAGCAGTTCTTC. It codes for CASRGGTYNEQFF.

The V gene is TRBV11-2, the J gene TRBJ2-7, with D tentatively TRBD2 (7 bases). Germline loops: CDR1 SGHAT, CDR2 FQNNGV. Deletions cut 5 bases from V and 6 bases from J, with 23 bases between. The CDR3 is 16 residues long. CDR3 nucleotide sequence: TGTGCCAGCAGCAACAACGCCGGGACACAGCGGGGCGAGCAGTACTTC. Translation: CASSNNAGTQRGEQYF. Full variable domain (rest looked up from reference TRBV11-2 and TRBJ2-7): EAGVAQSPRYKIIEKRQSVAFWCNPISGHATLYWYQQILGQGPKLLIQFQNNGVVDDSQLPKDRFSAERLKGVDSTLKIQPAKLEDSAVYLCASSNNAGTQRGEQYFGPGTRLTVT.

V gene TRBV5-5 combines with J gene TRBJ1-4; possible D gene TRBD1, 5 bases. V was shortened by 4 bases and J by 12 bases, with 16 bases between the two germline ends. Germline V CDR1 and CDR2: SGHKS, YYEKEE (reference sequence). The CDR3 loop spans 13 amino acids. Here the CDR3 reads CASSTGTGEQLFF. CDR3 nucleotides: TGTGCCAGCAGCACCGGCACGGGGGAACAACTGTTTTTT. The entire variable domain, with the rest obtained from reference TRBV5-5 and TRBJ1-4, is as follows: DAGVTQSPTHLIKTRGQQVTLRCSPISGHKSVSWYQQVLGQGPQFIFQYYEKEERGRGNFPDRFSARQFPNYSSELNVNALLLGDSALYLCASSTGTGEQLFFGSGTQLSVL.

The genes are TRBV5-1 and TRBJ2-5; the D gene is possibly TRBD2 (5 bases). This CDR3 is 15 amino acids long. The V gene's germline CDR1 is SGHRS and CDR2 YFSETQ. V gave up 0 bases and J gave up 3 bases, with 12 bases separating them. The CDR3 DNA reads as TGCGCCAGCAGCTTGGAGGGCGGGTTGGAAGAGACCCAGTACTTC. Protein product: CASSLEGGLEETQYF.

The CDR3 DNA is TGCAGCGTTGAAGAAACCGGGACAGGGCCCACAGATACGCAGTATTTT. Its protein product is CSVEETGTGPTDTQYF. The chain recombines TRBV29-1 with TRBJ2-3, with 9 bases matching TRBD1. This CDR3 contains 16 residues. Looked up from germline, CDR1 is SQVTM and CDR2 is ANQGSEA. V lost 0 bases and J lost 2; bases outside the gene matches: 6.

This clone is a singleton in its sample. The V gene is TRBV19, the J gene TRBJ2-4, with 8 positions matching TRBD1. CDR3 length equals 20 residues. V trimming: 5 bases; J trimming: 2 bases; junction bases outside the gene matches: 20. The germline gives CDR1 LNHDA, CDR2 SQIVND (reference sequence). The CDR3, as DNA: TGTGCCAGTAGTGAGACAGGGGTCAGGGAAGCCTCTTCTTCCAAAAACATTCAGTACTTC. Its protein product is CASSETGVREASSSKNIQYF.

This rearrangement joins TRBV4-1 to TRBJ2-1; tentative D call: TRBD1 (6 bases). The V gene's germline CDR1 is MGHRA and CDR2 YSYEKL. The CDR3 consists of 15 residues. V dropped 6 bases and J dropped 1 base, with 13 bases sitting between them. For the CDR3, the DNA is TGCGCCAGCAGAATAAACAGGGAATCCTACAATGAGCAGTTCTTC. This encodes CASRINRESYNEQFF.

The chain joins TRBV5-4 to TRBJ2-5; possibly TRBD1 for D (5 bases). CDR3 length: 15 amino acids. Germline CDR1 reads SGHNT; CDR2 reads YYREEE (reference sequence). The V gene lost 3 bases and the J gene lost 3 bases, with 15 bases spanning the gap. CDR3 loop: CASSSRVGAEETQYF. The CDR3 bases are TGTGCCAGCAGCTCCCGTGTTGGGGCGGAAGAGACCCAGTACTTC.

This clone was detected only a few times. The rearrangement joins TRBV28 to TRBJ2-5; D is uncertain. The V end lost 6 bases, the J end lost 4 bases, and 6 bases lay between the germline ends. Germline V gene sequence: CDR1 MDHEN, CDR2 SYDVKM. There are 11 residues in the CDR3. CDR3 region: CASSPGETQYF. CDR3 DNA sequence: TGTGCCAGCAGCCCAGGAGAGACCCAGTACTTC. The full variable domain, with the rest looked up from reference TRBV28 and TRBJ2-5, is DVKVTQSSRYLVKRTGEKVFLECVQDMDHENMFWYRQDPGLGLRLIYFSYDVKMKEKGDIPEGYSVSREKKERFSLILESASTNQTSMYLCASSPGETQYFGPGTRLLVL.

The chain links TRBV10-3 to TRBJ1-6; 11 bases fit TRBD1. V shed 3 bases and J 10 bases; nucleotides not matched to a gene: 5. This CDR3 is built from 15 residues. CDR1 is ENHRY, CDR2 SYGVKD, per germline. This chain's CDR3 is CAISEQGQGGSPLHF. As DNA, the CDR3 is TGTGCCATCAGTGAACAGGGACAGGGGGGCTCACCCCTCCACTTT.

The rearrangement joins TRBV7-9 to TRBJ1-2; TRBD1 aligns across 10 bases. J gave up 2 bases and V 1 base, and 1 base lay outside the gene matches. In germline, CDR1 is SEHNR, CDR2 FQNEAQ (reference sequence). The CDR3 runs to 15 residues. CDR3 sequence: CASSLVDRGNYGYTF. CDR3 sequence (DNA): TGTGCCAGCAGCTTAGTGGACAGGGGGAACTATGGCTACACCTTC.

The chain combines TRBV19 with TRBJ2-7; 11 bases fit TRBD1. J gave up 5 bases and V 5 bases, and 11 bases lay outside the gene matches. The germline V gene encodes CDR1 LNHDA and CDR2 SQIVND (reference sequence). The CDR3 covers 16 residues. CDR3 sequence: CASSLLPGQGGNEQYF. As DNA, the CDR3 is TGTGCCAGTAGTCTACTACCGGGACAGGGGGGTAACGAGCAGTACTTC.

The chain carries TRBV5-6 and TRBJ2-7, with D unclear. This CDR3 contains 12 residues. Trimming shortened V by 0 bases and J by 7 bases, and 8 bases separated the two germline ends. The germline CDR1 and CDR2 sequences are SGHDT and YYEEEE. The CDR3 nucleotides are TGTGCCAGCAGCTTGGGGGTCGGGGAGCAGTACTTC. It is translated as CASSLGVGEQYF. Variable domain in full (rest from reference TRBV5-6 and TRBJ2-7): DAGVTQSPTHLIKTRGQQVTLRCSPKSGHDTVSWYQQALGQGPQFIFQYYEEEERQRGNFPDRFSGHQFPNYSSELNVNALLLGDSALYLCASSLGVGEQYFGPGTRLTVT.

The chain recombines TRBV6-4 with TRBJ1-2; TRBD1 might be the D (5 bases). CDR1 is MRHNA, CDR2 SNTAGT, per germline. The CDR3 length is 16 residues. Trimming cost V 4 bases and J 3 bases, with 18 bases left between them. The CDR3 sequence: CASSAYSGPPYYGYTF. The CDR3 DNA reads TGTGCCAGCAGTGCTTACTCAGGGCCTCCTTACTATGGCTACACCTTC.

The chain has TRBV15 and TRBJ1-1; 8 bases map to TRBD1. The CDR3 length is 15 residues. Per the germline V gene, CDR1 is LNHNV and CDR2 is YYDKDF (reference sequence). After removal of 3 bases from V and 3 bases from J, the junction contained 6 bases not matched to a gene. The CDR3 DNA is TGTGCCACCAGCAGCCCTAAGACAGGGGACACTGAAGCTTTCTTT. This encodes CATSSPKTGDTEAFF.

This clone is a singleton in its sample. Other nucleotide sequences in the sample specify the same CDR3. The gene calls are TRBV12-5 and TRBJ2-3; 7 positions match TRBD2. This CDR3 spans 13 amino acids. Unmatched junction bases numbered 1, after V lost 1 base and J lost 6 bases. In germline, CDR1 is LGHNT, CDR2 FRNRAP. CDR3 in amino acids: CASGLGGGDTQYF. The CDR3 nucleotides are TGTGCTAGTGGTTTGGGGGGAGGGGATACGCAGTATTTT.

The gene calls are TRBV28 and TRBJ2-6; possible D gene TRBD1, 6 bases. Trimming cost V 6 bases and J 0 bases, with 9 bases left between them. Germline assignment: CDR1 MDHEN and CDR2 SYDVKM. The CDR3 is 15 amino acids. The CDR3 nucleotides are TGTGCCAGCAGCCTACAGGGCTCTGGGGCCAACGTCCTGACTTTC. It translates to CASSLQGSGANVLTF.

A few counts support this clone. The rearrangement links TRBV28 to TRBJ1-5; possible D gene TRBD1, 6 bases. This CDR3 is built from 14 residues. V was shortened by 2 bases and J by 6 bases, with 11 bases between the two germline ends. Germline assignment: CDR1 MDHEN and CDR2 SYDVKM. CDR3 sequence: CASSLIQGFQPQHF. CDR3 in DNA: TGTGCCAGCAGTTTAATACAGGGTTTTCAGCCCCAGCATTTT.

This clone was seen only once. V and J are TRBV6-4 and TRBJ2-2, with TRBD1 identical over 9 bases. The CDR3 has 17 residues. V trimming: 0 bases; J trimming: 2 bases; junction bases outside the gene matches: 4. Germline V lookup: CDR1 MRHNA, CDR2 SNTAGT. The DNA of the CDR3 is TGTGCCAGCAGTGACTCTAAGACAGGGGGAAACACCGGGGAGCTGTTTTTT. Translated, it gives CASSDSKTGGNTGELFF.

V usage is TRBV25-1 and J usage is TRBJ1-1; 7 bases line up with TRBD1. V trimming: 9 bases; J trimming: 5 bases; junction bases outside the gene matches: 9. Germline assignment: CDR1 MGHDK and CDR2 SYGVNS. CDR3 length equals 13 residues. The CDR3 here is CASTGARFTEAFF. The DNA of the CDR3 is TGTGCCAGTACAGGGGCGAGATTTACTGAAGCTTTCTTT.

The CDR3 sequence is CASSPRTGVRQPQHF. The CDR3 region has the DNA TGCGCCAGCAGCCCGAGGACAGGGGTGCGTCAGCCCCAGCATTTT. The chain combines TRBV4-3 with TRBJ1-5, with 9 bases aligning to TRBD1. The CDR3 covers 15 residues. The J segment lost 6 bases and the V segment lost 4 bases, leaving 7 bases of the junction unmatched. CDR1 and CDR2 (germline): LGHNA, YSLEER.